This TCR beta chain was observed in a study of T cells after somatic rescue of genetic block (dated by TCRdb to the early 2020s). At the level of the whole study: The study assessed how robust, over the long term, a T-cell system was when the system had developed through somatic rescue of a genetic block in T-cell development.

Cut back by 0 bases and 5 bases, the V and J ends lie 14 bases apart. The CDR3 sequence holds 15 residues, the cysteine and phenylalanine included. The kept DNA is CDR3 alone, 45 bases in frame from the first base. The germline V gene yields SGHRS for CDR1 and YFSETQ for CDR2. The library came from the immunoSEQ multiplex PCR assay. Held by TCRdb, this immuneACCESS table contains in-frame sequences only and omits some clones. Under half of the omission traces to an unresolved V gene where checked; the cause of the rest is unknown. Recorded for this sample are more than 9,500 clones; approximately 74% of them occurred a single time. Less than 25% of the sample comes from the top ten. On this clone itself: What this receptor recognizes is not known. No base quality information exists; no much larger clone differs at one position.

Sequenced input: peripheral blood mononuclear cells (PBMCs). This receptor was obtained from a boy aged 5 to 17. Here the chain combines TRBV5-1 and TRBJ2-5; the D gene is perhaps TRBD1, on 5 matching bases. For the CDR3, the sequence is CASSLAQVWGETQYF. Read as DNA, the sequence is TGCGCCAGCAGCTTGGCCCAGGTTTGGGGCGAGACCCAGTACTTC. With the rest looked up from the reference TRBV5-1 and TRBJ2-5 genes rather than sequenced, the full variable domain is KAGVTQTPRYLIKTRGQQVTLSCSPISGHRSVSWYQQTPGQGLQFLFEYFSETQRNKGNFPGRFSGRQFSNSRSEMNVSTLELGDSALYLCASSLAQVWGETQYFGPGTRLLVL.